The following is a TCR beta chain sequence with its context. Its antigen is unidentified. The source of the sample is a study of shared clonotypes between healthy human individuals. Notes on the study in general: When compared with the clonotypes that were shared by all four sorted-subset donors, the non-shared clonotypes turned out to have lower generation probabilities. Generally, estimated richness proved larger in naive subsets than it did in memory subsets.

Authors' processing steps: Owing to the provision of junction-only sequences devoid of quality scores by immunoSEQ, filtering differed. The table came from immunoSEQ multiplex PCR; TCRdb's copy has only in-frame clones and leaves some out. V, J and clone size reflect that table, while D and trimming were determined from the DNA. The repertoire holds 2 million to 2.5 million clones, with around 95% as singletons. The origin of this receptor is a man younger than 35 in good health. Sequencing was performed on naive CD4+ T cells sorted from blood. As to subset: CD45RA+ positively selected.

The CDR3 DNA sequence: TGCAGCGTTTCCTTAGGGCGGGGGTTGGAGACCCAGTACTTC. Amino acids: CSVSLGRGLETQYF. The chain combines TRBV29-1 with TRBJ2-5; 7 bases fit TRBD2. With V trimmed by 5 bases and J by 5 bases, 11 bases remained unmatched. Germline values: CDR1 SQVTM, CDR2 ANQGSEA. The CDR3 spans 14 residues.